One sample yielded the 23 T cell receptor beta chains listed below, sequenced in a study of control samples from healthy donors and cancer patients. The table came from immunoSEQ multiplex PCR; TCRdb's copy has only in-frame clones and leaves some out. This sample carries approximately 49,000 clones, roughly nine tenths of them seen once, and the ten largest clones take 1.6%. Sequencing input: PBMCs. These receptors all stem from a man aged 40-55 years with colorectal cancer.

CDR3 loop: CASSRLLAGAYNEQFF. CDR3 DNA: TGCGCCAGCAGCCGCTTACTAGCGGGAGCTTACAATGAGCAGTTCTTC. This chain connects TRBV4-1 to TRBJ2-1, with 11 bases identical to TRBD2. This CDR3 is built from 16 residues. Trimming took 4 bases from V and 4 from J; bases not matched to a gene: 6. Germline CDR1 MGHRA, CDR2 YSYEKL.

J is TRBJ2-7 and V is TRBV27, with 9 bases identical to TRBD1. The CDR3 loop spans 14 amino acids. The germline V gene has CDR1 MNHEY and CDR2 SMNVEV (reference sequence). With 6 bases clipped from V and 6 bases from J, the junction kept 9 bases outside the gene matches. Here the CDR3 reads CASSKPGQGREQYF. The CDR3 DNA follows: TGTGCCAGCAGCAAGCCGGGACAGGGTCGCGAGCAGTACTTC.

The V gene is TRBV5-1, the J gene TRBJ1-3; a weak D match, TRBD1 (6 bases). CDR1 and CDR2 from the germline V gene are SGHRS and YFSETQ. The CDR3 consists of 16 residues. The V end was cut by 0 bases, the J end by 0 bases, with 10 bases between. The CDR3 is CASSLDRDPSGNTIYF. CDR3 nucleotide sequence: TGCGCCAGCAGCTTGGACAGGGACCCCTCTGGAAACACCATATATTTT. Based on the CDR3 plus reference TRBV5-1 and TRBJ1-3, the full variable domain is KAGVTQTPRYLIKTRGQQVTLSCSPISGHRSVSWYQQTPGQGLQFLFEYFSETQRNKGNFPGRFSGRQFSNSRSEMNVSTLELGDSALYLCASSLDRDPSGNTIYFGEGSWLTVV.

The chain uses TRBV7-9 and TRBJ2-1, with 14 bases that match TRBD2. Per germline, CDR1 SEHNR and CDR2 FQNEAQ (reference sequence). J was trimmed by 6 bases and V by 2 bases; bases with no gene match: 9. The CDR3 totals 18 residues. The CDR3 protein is CASSLPPRLAGGRNEQFF. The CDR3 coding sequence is TGTGCCAGCAGCTTACCCCCGCGACTAGCGGGAGGGCGCAATGAGCAGTTCTTC.

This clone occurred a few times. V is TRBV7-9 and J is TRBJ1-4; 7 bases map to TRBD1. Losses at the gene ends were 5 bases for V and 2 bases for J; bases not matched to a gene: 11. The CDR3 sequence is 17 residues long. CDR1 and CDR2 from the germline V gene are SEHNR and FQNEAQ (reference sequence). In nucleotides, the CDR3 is TGTGCCAGCAGCGTCCCGCGACAGGGTAGGACTAATGAAAAACTGTTTTTT. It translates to CASSVPRQGRTNEKLFF.

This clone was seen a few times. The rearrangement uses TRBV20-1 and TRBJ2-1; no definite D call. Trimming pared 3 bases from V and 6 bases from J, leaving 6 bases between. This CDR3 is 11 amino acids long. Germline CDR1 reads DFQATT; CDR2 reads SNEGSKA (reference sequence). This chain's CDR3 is CSASSFNEQFF. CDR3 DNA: TGCAGTGCTAGCAGCTTCAATGAGCAGTTCTTC.

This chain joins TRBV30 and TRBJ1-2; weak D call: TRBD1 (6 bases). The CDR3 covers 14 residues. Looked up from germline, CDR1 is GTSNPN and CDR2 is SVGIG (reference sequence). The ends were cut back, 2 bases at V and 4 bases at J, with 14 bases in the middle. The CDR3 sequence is CAWSPDSGVYGYTF. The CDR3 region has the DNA TGTGCCTGGAGTCCGGACAGCGGGGTCTATGGCTACACCTTC.

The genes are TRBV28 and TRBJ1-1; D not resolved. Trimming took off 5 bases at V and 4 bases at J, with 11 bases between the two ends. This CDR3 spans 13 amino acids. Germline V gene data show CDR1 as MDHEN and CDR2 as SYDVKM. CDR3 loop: CASSQTGATEAFF. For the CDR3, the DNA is TGTGCCAGCAGTCAGACGGGAGCCACTGAAGCTTTCTTT.

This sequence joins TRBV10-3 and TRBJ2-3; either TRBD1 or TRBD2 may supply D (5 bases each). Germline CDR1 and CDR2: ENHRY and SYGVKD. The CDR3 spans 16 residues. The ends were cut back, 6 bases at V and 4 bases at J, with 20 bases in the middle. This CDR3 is CAIRGPEQGPSDTQYF. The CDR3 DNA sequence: TGTGCCATCAGGGGACCGGAACAAGGGCCATCAGATACGCAGTATTTT.

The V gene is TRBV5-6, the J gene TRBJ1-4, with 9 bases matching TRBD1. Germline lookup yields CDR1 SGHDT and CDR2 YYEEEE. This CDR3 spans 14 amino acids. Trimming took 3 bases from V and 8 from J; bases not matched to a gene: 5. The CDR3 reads CASSYRGRWEKLFF. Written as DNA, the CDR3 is TGTGCCAGCAGCTACAGGGGGCGCTGGGAAAAACTGTTTTTT.

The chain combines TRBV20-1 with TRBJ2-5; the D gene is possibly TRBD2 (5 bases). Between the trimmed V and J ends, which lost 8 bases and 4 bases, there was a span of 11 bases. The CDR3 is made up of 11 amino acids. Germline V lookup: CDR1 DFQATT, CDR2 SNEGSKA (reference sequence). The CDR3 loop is CSPRLAETQYF. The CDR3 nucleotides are TGCAGTCCCCGGCTAGCAGAGACCCAGTACTTC.

CDR3 sequence reads: CASSNRGLSTEAFF. For the CDR3, the DNA is TGTGCCAGTAGTAACAGGGGGCTGAGCACTGAAGCTTTCTTT. This chain uses TRBV19 with TRBJ1-1; 9 positions agree with TRBD1. Per germline, CDR1 LNHDA and CDR2 SQIVND (reference sequence). Trimming took 4 bases from V and 4 from J; bases not matched to a gene: 4. CDR3 length: 14 residues.

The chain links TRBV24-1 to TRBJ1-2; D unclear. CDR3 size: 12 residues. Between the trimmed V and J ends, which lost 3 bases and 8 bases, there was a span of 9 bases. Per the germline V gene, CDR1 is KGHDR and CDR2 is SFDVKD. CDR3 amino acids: CATSDPWGGYTF. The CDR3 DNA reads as TGTGCCACCAGTGATCCCTGGGGAGGCTACACCTTC.

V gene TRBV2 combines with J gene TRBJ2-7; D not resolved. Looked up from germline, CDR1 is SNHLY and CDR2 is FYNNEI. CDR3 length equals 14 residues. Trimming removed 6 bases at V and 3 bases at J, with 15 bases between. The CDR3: CASRSTSTYYEQYF. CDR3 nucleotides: TGTGCCAGCAGGTCGACATCTACCTACTACGAGCAGTACTTC.

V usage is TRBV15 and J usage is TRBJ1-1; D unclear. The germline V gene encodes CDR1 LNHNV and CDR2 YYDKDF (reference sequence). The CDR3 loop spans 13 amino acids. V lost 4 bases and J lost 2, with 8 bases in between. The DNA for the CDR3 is TGTGCCACCAGCAACACAGTCAACACTGAAGCTTTCTTT. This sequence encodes CATSNTVNTEAFF.

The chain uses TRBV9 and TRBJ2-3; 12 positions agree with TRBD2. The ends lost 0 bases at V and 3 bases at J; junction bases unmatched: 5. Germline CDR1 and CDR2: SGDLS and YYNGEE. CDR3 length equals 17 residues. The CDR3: CASSVEPLAGGTDTQYF. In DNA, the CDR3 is TGTGCCAGCAGCGTAGAGCCCCTAGCGGGAGGGACAGATACGCAGTATTTT.

The CDR3, as DNA: TGTGCCAGCAGTCCTACCGGGACACCGGCCTACGAGCAGTACTTC. Translating it yields CASSPTGTPAYEQYF. V is TRBV28 and J is TRBJ2-7; D perhaps matches TRBD1 (6 bases). Germline V gives CDR1 MDHEN, CDR2 SYDVKM. Trimming cost V 5 bases and J 2 bases, with 16 bases left between them. This CDR3 is 15 amino acids long.

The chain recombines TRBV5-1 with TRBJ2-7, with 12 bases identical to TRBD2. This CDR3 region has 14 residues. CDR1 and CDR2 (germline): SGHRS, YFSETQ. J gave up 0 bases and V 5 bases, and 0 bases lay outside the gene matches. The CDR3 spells CASRTSGSSYEQYF. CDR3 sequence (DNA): TGCGCCAGCAGGACTAGCGGGAGCTCCTACGAGCAGTACTTC.

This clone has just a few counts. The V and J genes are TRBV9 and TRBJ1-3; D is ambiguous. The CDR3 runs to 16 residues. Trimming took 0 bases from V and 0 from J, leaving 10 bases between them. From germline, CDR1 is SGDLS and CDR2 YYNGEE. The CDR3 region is CASSVAPSSSGNTIYF. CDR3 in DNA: TGTGCCAGCAGCGTAGCCCCATCGTCCTCTGGAAACACCATATATTTT.

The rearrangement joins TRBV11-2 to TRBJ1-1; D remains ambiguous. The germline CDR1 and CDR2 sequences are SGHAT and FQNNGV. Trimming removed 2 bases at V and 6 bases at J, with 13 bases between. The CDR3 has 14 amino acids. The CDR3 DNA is TGTGCCAGCAGCTTAAGTCTGGGTGTAGCTGAAGCTTTCTTT. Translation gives CASSLSLGVAEAFF.

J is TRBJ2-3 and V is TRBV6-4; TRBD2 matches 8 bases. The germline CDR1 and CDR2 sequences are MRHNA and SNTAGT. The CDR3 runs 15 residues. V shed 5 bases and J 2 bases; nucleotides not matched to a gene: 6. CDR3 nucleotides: TGTGCCAGCAGTCCACTAGCGGAGCACACAGATACGCAGTATTTT. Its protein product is CASSPLAEHTDTQYF.

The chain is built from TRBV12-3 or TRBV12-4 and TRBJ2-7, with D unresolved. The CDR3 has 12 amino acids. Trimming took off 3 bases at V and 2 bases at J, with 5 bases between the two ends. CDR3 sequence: CASSFEAYEQYF. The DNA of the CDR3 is TGTGCCAGCAGTTTTGAGGCCTACGAGCAGTACTTC.

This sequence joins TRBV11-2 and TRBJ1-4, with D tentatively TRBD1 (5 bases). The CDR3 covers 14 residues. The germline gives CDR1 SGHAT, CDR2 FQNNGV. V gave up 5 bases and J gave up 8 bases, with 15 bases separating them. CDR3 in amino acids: CASSPRRGGEKLFF. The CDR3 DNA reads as TGTGCCAGCAGCCCCCGTAGGGGCGGGGAAAAACTGTTTTTT.